Detailed here is one T cell receptor (beta chain). Its antigen is undetermined. The sample originates from a study of CD8 T cell repertoires and HIV-1 epitope variants. Study as a whole: Each of Twenty-five Gag and Nef epitope peptides stimulated a separate culture. Cultures ran around ten days, with IL-2, IL-7 and IL-15 added on days 3 and 7.

Broader study findings: Eight to ten TCR beta clonotypes were antigen-specific, roughly 6 apparently recognizing autologous or escape variants.

TCR beta CDR3 was sequenced at survey depth on immunoSEQ. Measured with immunoSEQ multiplex PCR; TCRdb has only the in-frame clones, and not every one. The sample holds under 100,000 clones; roughly 80% are singletons and the top ten take roughly 26%. The source is a male donor with HIV. The sequencing sample was made of uncultured baseline CD8+ T cells from peripheral blood mononuclear cells (PBMCs).

The CDR3 DNA is TGTGCCAGCAGTCAACTAGCGGGATCCAATGAGCAGTTCTTC. Translated, it gives CASSQLAGSNEQFF. The rearrangement joins TRBV25-1 to TRBJ2-1, with 10 nucleotides matching TRBD2. Germline trimming cut 5 bases from V and 6 bases from J; bases unmatched to any gene: 4. The length of the CDR3 is 14 residues. CDR1 is MGHDK, CDR2 SYGVNS, per germline.